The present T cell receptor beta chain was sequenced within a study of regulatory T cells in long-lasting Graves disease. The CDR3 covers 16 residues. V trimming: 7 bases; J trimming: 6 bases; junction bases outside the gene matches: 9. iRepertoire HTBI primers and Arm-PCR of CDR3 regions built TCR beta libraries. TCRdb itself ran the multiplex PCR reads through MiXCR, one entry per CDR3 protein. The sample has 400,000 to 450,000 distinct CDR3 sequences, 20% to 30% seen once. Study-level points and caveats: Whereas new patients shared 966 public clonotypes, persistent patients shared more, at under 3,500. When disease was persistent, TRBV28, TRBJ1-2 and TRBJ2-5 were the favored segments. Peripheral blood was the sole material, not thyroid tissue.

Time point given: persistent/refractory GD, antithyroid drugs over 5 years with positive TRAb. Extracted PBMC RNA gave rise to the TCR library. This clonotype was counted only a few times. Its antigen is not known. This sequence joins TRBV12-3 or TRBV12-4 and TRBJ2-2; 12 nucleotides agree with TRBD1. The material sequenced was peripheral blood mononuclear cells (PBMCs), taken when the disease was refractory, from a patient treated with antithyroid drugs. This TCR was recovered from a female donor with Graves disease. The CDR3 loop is CASTQGQGAWAGELFF. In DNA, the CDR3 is TGTGCCAGCACCCAGGGACAGGGGGCTTGGGCCGGGGAGCTGTTTTTT.